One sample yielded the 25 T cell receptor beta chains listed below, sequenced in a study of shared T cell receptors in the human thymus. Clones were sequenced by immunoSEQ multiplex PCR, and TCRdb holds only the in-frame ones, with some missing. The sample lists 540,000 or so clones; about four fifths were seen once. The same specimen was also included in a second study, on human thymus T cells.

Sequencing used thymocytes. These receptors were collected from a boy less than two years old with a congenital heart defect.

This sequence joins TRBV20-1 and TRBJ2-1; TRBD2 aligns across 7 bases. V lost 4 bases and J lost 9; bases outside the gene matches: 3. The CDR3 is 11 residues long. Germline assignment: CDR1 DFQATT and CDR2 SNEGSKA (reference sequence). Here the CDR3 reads CSANWTSEQFF. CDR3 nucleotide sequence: TGCAGTGCTAACTGGACTAGTGAGCAGTTCTTC.

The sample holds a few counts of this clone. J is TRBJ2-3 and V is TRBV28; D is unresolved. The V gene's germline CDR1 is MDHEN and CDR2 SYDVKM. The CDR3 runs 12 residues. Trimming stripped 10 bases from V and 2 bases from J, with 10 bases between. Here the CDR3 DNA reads TGTGCCACCACCGGTCCCACAGATACGCAGTATTTT. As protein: CATTGPTDTQYF.

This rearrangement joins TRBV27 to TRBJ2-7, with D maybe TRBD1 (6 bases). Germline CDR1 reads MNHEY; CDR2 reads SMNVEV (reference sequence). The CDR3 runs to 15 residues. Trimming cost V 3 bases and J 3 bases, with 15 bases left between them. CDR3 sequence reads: CASSLGQGTRYEQYF. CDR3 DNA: TGTGCCAGCAGTTTGGGCCAGGGGACCCGCTACGAGCAGTACTTC.

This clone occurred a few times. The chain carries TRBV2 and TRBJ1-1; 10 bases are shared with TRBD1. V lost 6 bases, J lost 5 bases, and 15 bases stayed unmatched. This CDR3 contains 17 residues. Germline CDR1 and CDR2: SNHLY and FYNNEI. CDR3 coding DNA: TGTGCCAGCAGCAAGACAGGGGGCAAAAAAGTGAGGACTGAAGCTTTCTTT. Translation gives CASSKTGGKKVRTEAFF.

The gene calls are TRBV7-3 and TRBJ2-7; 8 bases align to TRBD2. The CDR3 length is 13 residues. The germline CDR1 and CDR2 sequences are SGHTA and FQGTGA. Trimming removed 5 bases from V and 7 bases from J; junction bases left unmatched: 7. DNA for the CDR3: TGTGCCAGCAGCCCAGGACTAGCTGGTGAGCAGTACTTC. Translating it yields CASSPGLAGEQYF.

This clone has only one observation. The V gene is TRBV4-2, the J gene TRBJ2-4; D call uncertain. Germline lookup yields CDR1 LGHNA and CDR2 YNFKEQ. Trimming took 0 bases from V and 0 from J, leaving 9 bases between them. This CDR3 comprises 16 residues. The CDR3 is CASSQDSQRAKNIQYF. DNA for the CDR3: TGTGCCAGCAGCCAAGATTCCCAGCGAGCCAAAAACATTCAGTACTTC.

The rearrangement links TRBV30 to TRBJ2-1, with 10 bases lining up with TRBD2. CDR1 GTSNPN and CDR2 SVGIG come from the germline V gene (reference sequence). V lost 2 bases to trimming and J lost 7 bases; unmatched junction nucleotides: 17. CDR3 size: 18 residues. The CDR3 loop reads CAWSPRQVGLAGDNEQFF. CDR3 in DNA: TGTGCCTGGAGTCCACGACAGGTTGGCCTAGCGGGAGATAATGAGCAGTTCTTC.

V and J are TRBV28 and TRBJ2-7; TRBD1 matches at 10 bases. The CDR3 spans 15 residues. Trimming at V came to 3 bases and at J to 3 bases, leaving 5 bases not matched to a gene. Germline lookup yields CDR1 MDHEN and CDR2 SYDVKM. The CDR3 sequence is CASSFRGTGDYEQYF. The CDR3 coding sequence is TGTGCCAGCAGTTTTCGTGGGACAGGGGACTACGAGCAGTACTTC.

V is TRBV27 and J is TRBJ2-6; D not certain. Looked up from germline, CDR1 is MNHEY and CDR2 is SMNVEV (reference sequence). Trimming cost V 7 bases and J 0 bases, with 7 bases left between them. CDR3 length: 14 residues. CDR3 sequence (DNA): TGTGCCAGCACATCGAGCTCTGGGGCCAACGTCCTGACTTTC. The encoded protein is CASTSSSGANVLTF.

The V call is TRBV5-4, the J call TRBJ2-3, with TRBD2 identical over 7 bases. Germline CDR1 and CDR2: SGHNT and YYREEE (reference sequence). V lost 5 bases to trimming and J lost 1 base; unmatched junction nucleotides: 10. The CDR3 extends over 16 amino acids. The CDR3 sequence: CASSLPHAGGTDTQYF. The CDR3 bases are TGTGCCAGCAGTCTCCCCCATGCGGGAGGCACAGATACGCAGTATTTT.

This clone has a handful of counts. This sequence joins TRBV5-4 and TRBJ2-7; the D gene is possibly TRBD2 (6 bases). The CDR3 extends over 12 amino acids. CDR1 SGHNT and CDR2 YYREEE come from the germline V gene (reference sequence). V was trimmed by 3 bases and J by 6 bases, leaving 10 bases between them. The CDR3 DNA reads TGTGCCAGCAGCTCCAGACTAGGCGAGCAGTACTTC. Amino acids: CASSSRLGEQYF. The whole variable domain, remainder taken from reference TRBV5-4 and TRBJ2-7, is ETGVTQSPTHLIKTRGQQVTLRCSSQSGHNTVSWYQQALGQGPQFIFQYYREEENGRGNFPPRFSGLQFPNYSSELNVNALELDDSALYLCASSSRLGEQYFGPGTRLTVT.

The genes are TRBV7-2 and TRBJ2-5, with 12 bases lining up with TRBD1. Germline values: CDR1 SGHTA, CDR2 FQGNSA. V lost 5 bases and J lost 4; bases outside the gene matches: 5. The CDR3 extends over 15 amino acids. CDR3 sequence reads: CASSLGTGGAETQYF. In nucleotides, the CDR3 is TGTGCCAGCAGCCTCGGGACAGGGGGCGCAGAGACCCAGTACTTC.

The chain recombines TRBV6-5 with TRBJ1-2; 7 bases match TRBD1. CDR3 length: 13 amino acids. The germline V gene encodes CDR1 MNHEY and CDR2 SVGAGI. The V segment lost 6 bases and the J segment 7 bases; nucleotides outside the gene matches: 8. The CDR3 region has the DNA TGTGCCAGCAGCCGCGCAGGGGGAGGTGGCTACACCTTC. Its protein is CASSRAGGGGYTF.

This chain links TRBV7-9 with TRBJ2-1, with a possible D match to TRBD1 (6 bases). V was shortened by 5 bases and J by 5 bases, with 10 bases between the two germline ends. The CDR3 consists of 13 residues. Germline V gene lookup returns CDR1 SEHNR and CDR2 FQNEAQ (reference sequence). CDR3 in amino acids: CASSETGNNEQFF. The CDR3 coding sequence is TGTGCCAGCAGCGAAACAGGGAACAATGAGCAGTTCTTC.

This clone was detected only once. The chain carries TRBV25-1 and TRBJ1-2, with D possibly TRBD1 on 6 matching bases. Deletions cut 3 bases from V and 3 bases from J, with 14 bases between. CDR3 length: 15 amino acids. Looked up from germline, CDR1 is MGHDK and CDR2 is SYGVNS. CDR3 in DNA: TGTGCCAGCAGTGATCGTCGGGGGGCCGACTATGGCTACACCTTC. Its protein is CASSDRRGADYGYTF.

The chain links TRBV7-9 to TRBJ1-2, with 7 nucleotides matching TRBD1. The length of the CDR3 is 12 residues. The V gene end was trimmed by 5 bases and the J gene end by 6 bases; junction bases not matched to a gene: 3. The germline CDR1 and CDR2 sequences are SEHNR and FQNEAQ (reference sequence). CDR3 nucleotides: TGTGCCAGCAGCGCTCAGGGGGATGGCTACACCTTC. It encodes CASSAQGDGYTF. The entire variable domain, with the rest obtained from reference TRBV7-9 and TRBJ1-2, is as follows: DTGVSQNPRHKITKRGQNVTFRCDPISEHNRLYWYRQTLGQGPEFLTYFQNEAQLEKSRLLSDRFSAERPKGSFSTLEIQRTEQGDSAMYLCASSAQGDGYTFGSGTRLTVV.

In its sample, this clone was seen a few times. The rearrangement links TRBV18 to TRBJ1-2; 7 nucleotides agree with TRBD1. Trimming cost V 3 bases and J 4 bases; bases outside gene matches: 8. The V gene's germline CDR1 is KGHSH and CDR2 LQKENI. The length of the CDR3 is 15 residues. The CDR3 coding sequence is TGTGCCAGCTCACCCCACGCAGGGGGGCCCTATGGCTACACCTTC. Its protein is CASSPHAGGPYGYTF.

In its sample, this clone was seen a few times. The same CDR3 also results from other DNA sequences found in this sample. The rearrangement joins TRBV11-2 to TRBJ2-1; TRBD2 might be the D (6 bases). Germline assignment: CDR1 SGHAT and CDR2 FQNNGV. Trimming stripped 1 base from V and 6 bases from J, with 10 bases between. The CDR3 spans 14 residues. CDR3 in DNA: TGTGCCAGCAGCTTAGGCGGGCGGGGCAATGAGCAGTTCTTC. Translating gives CASSLGGRGNEQFF.

The CDR3 sequence: CASSSNGESKYQETQYF. The CDR3 DNA sequence: TGTGCCAGCAGCTCCAACGGGGAGTCAAAGTACCAAGAGACCCAGTACTTC. The gene calls are TRBV11-2 and TRBJ2-5; a weak D match, TRBD2 (5 bases). The CDR3 is 17 residues long. V was trimmed by 4 bases and J by 0 bases, leaving 18 bases between them. Germline lookup yields CDR1 SGHAT and CDR2 FQNNGV.

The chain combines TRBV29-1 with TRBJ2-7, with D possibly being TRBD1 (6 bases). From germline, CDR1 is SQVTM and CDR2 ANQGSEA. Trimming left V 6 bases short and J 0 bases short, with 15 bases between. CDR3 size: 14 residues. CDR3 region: CSVAPGTHSYEQYF. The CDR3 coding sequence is TGCAGCGTCGCCCCCGGGACACACTCCTACGAGCAGTACTTC.

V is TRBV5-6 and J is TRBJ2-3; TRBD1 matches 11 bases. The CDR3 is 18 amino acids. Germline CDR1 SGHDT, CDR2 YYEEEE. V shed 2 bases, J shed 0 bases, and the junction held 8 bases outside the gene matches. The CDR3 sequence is CASSFGTGGESSTDTQYF. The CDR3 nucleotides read TGTGCCAGCAGCTTTGGGACAGGGGGTGAATCTAGCACAGATACGCAGTATTTT.

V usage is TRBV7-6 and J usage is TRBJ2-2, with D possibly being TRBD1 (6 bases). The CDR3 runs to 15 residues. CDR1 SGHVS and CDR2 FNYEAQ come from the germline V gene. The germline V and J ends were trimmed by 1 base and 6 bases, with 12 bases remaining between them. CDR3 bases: TGTGCCAGCAGCTTAGAGGGACAACGGCCCGGGGAGCTGTTTTTT. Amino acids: CASSLEGQRPGELFF. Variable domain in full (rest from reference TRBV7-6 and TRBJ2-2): GAGVSQSPRYKVTKRGQDVALRCDPISGHVSLYWYRQALGQGPEFLTYFNYEAQQDKSGLPNDRFSAERPEGSISTLTIQRTEQRDSAMYRCASSLEGQRPGELFFGEGSRLTVL.

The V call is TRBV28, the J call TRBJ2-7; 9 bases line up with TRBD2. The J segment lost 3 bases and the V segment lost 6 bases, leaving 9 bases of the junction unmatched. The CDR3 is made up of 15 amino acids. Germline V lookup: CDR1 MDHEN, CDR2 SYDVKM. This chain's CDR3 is CASSENLAGYYEQYF. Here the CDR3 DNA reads TGTGCCAGCAGCGAGAATCTAGCGGGATACTACGAGCAGTACTTC.

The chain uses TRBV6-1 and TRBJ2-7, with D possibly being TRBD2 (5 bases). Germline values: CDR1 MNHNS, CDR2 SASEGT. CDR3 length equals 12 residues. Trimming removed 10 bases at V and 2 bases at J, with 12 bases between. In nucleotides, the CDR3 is TGTGCCACTTTAGCGACCACCTACGAGCAGTACTTC. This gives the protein CATLATTYEQYF.

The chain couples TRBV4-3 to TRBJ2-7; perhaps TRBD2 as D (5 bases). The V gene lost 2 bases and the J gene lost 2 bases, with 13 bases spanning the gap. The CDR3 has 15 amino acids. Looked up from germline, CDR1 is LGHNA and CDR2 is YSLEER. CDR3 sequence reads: CASSQRGSVPYEQYF. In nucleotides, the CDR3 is TGCGCCAGCAGCCAACGAGGTAGCGTCCCCTACGAGCAGTACTTC.